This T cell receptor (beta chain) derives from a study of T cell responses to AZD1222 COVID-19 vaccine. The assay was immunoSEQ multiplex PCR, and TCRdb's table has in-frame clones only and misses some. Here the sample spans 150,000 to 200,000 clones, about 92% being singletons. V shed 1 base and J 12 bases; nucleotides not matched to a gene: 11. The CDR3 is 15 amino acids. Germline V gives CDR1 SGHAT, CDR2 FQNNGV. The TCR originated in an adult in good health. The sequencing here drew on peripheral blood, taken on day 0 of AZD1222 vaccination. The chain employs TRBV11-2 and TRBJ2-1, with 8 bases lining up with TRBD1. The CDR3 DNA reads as TGTGCCAGCAGCTTAGGATCGTACGGACAGGGCAGGCAGTTCTTC. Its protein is CASSLGSYGQGRQFF.